These 9 T cell receptor beta chains were all obtained from the same sample, sequenced in a study of T cell clusters in autoimmune cytopenias. TRB rearrangements were amplified by touch-down multiplex PCR with mixed TRB-A/B primers. TCRdb re-called the multiplex PCR reads and shows each CDR3 protein once, DNA omitted. This repertoire includes some 11,000 distinct CDR3 sequences. Each sample's input was around 250 ng genomic DNA, roughly 40,000 genome equivalents. These same records also appear under a second study, on T cell repertoires in aging, cancer and after chemotherapy.

The sample consisted of peripheral blood. The receptors stem from a human donor in good health.

This CDR3 reads CASSQEYQGNYGYTF. The genes are TRBV4-1 and TRBJ1-2; TCRdb selects TRBD1, and the lack of DNA leaves this call unchecked. Germline lookup yields CDR1 MGHRA and CDR2 YSYEKL. This CDR3 has 15 residues.

This clonotype registers medium-sized by frequency. The V call is TRBV7-3, the J call TRBJ2-1; TCRdb indicates TRBD1, and absent DNA this call remains unverified. This CDR3 has 16 residues. The germline CDR1 and CDR2 sequences are SGHTA and FQGTGA. The CDR3 reads CASSKGGAVGYNEQFF.

Frequency places this clonotype as medium-sized. The chain links TRBV19 to TRBJ2-7; TCRdb's assignment of TRBD1 cannot be checked, as there is no DNA. CDR3 length equals 15 residues. The V gene's germline CDR1 is LNHDA and CDR2 SQIVND (reference sequence). CDR3 in amino acids: CASSVQGGSSYEQYF.

The chain couples TRBV6-2 or TRBV6-3 to TRBJ2-1; the TRBD2 assignment by TCRdb is unverifiable without DNA. Germline V gives CDR1 MNHEY, CDR2 SVGEGT. The CDR3 is made up of 13 amino acids. The CDR3 sequence is CASLAGGWNEQFF.

The chain recombines TRBV12-3 or TRBV12-4 with TRBJ2-2; TCRdb's D call of TRBD2 is untestable without DNA. CDR3 length: 18 residues. This CDR3 is CASSFPASGGRNTGELFF.

V is TRBV11-3 and J is TRBJ2-1. The CDR3 covers 15 residues. CDR1 and CDR2 (germline): SGHNT, YENEEA. This chain's CDR3 is CASSPRVGVGNEQFF.

CDR3 sequence: CASGPLGRDNTEAFF. The gene calls are TRBV12-5 and TRBJ1-1; TCRdb proposes TRBD1, but this gene call is untestable without DNA. From germline, CDR1 is LGHNT and CDR2 FRNRAP. CDR3 length equals 15 residues.

V is TRBV6-1 and J is TRBJ2-4; no DNA is available, so the TRBD1 call from TCRdb remains unchecked. Germline V gene sequence: CDR1 MNHNS, CDR2 SASEGT. The CDR3 loop spans 16 amino acids. The CDR3 sequence: CASRPRDSVAKNIQYF.

This clonotype registers medium-sized by frequency. The V call is TRBV20-1, the J call TRBJ2-7; TCRdb's D call, TRBD1, is unchecked because there is no DNA. The CDR3 covers 13 residues. CDR1 and CDR2 (germline): DFQATT, SNEGSKA (reference sequence). The CDR3 spells CSASGTGGSEQYF.